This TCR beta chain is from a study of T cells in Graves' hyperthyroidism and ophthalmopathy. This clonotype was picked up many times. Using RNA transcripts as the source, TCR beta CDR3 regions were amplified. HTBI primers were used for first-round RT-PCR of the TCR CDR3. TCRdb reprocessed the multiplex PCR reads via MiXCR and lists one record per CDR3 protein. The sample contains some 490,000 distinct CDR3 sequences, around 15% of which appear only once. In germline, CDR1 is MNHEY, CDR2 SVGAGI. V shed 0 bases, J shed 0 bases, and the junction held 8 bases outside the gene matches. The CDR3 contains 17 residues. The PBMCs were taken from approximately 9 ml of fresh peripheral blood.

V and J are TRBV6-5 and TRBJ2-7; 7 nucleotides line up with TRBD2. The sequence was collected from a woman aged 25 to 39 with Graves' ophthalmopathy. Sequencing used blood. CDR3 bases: TGTGCCAGCAGTTACTCGAATCGAGTAGCGGGCTCCTACGAGCAGTACTTC. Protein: CASSYSNRVAGSYEQYF.